The 28 T cell receptor beta chains given below trace back to one sample, sequenced in a study of blood T cells in healthy people across ages. For the second PCR, which ran for roughly 6 to 11 cycles, a sample-barcoded 5' primer and a J-beta primer mix were used. A single record per CDR3 protein comes from TCRdb applying MiXCR to the 5' RACE reads. The sample lists approximately 690,000 distinct CDR3 sequences, about 54% seen once, with roughly 34% in the top ten. Sequencing used blood. The receptors come from a man in his 60s in good health.

This clonotype occurred a few times. The chain joins TRBV7-2 to TRBJ2-1, with a possible D match to TRBD2 (6 bases). Germline CDR1 is SGHTA and CDR2 is FQGNSA. This CDR3 has 14 residues. Trimming pared 1 base from V and 8 bases from J, leaving 12 bases between. The CDR3 nucleotides read TGTGCCAGCAGCTTAGTATTGACGGGGGATGAGCAGTTCTTC. Translating it yields CASSLVLTGDEQFF.

The chain carries TRBV29-1 and TRBJ1-4, with 12 bases that match TRBD1. V lost 6 bases, J lost 1 base, and 3 bases stayed unmatched. This CDR3 is built from 15 residues. Per germline, CDR1 SQVTM and CDR2 ANQGSEA. CDR3 in DNA: TGCAGCGTCTGGGACAGGGGGCGAACTAATGAAAAACTGTTTTTT. Translated, it gives CSVWDRGRTNEKLFF.

V is TRBV2 and J is TRBJ2-5, with TRBD1 identical over 7 bases. This CDR3 is built from 13 residues. Per the germline V gene, CDR1 is SNHLY and CDR2 is FYNNEI. After removal of 8 bases from V and 7 bases from J, the junction contained 10 bases not matched to a gene. The CDR3 spells CASRPGTEVTQYF. Written as DNA, the CDR3 is TGTGCCAGCCGGCCCGGGACAGAGGTGACCCAGTACTTC.

The V gene is TRBV11-2, the J gene TRBJ1-1; D not certain. This CDR3 contains 14 residues. The V and J ends lost 1 base and 4 bases respectively, with 10 bases between them. CDR1 is SGHAT and CDR2 is FQNNGV in the germline V gene. CDR3 in DNA: TGTGCCAGCAGCTTAGGCGCACTAAGCACTGAAGCTTTCTTT. As protein: CASSLGALSTEAFF.

The chain links TRBV5-4 to TRBJ1-1, with D unresolved. In germline, CDR1 is SGHNT, CDR2 YYREEE (reference sequence). The CDR3 is 13 residues long. Trimming removed 1 base from V and 7 bases from J, with 11 bases in between. The DNA of the CDR3 is TGTGCCAGCAGCTTGAGTCCAGGCCTTGAAGCTTTCTTT. Protein: CASSLSPGLEAFF.

The chain joins TRBV21-1 to TRBJ1-2; TRBD1 is the table's D call, not checked against the DNA. TRBV21-1 constitutes a pseudogene. CDR3 length: 23 amino acids. The CDR3 spells CASSKGVPWTGERTRSLFYGYTF. CDR3 nucleotide sequence: TGTGCCAGCAGCAAAGGGGTACCCTGGACAGGGGAAAGAACCCGAAGTCTTTTCTATGGCTACACCTTC.

The sample holds a few counts of this clonotype. This rearrangement joins TRBV4-2 to TRBJ2-7, with a tentative D call TRBD1 (7 bases). Between the trimmed V and J ends, which lost 5 bases and 7 bases, there was a span of 18 bases. The CDR3 runs 14 residues. Germline V lookup: CDR1 LGHNA, CDR2 YNFKEQ. The CDR3 bases are TGTGCCAGCAGCACCCGGACAGGAGGGGGGGAGCAGTACTTC. Translated, it gives CASSTRTGGGEQYF.

V usage is TRBV7-9 and J usage is TRBJ1-2, with 11 bases fitting TRBD1. V gave up 4 bases and J gave up 8 bases; unmatched junction bases: 9. The CDR3 length is 15 residues. Looked up from germline, CDR1 is SEHNR and CDR2 is FQNEAQ (reference sequence). CDR3 bases: TGTGCCAGCAGCTCCGGGACAGGGGGGACGGAGGGCTACACCTTC. It is translated as CASSSGTGGTEGYTF.

The rearrangement links TRBV5-1 to TRBJ2-2, with unresolved D. This CDR3 is 16 amino acids long. The germline gives CDR1 SGHRS, CDR2 YFSETQ. Trimming removed 0 bases at V and 0 bases at J, with 9 bases between. Here the CDR3 reads CASSLVGGPNTGELFF. Here the CDR3 DNA reads TGCGCCAGCAGCTTGGTCGGTGGGCCGAACACCGGGGAGCTGTTTTTT.

The rearrangement joins TRBV27 to TRBJ2-4; D perhaps matches TRBD1 (6 bases). The J call is doubtful: the DNA matches TRBJ2-7 better. The CDR3 contains 14 residues. The germline V gene encodes CDR1 MNHEY and CDR2 SMNVEV (reference sequence). CDR3 loop: CASGKGGGRYEQYF. The CDR3 nucleotides read TGTGCCAGCGGCAAAGGGGGTGGTCGCTACGAGCAGTACTTC.

For this clonotype: One end of the junction does not line up with germline, which may come from a read error. The rearrangement uses TRBV12-3 or TRBV12-4 and TRBJ2-3, with 10 bases that match TRBD2. This CDR3 has 15 amino acids. Written as DNA, the CDR3 is TGTGACAGCAGCCCTCAGCGGGGGGGAGGAGATACGCAGTATTTT. Translated, it gives CDSSPQRGGGDTQYF.

This sequence joins TRBV6-1 and TRBJ1-5, with 11 bases matching TRBD1. The CDR3 is made up of 15 amino acids. V was pared by 5 bases and J by 7 bases, with 7 bases of the junction left unmatched. CDR1 is MNHNS and CDR2 is SASEGT in the germline V gene. CDR3 residues: CASSRRTGGRQPQHF. DNA for the CDR3: TGTGCCAGCAGTAGGAGGACAGGGGGCAGGCAGCCCCAGCATTTT.

The chain employs TRBV6-6 and TRBJ2-5; D gene unclear. Germline lookup yields CDR1 MNHNY and CDR2 SVGAGI (reference sequence). The CDR3 length is 12 residues. V gave up 2 bases and J gave up 1 base, with 2 bases separating them. The CDR3 DNA reads TGTGCCAGCAGTTACCGCCAAGAGACCCAGTACTTC. It codes for CASSYRQETQYF.

The chain employs TRBV12-3 or TRBV12-4 and TRBJ2-1; the match to TRBD2 covers 7 bases. The trim removed 3 bases at V and 10 bases at J, leaving 6 bases unmatched. The CDR3 contains 13 residues. The CDR3 coding sequence is TGTGCCAGCAGTTTCCTAACTAGCGAAGAGCAGTTCTTC. This gives the protein CASSFLTSEEQFF.

The rearrangement uses TRBV18 and TRBJ2-1, with TRBD2 matching over 13 bases. Germline loops: CDR1 KGHSH, CDR2 LQKENI. The CDR3 covers 16 residues. V was pared by 5 bases and J by 5 bases, with 6 bases of the junction left unmatched. The CDR3 protein is CASSSMTSGGNNEQFF. The CDR3 DNA follows: TGTGCCAGCTCATCAATGACTAGCGGGGGGAACAATGAGCAGTTCTTC.

V and J are TRBV20-1 and TRBJ2-7; TRBD1 aligns across 11 bases. J lost 7 bases, V lost 5 bases, and 7 bases had no gene match. The CDR3 spans 13 residues. Germline V gives CDR1 DFQATT, CDR2 SNEGSKA (reference sequence). The chain's CDR3 is CSAGRDRGGEQYF. The CDR3 nucleotides read TGCAGTGCTGGTCGGGACAGGGGGGGGGAGCAGTACTTC.

The chain has TRBV27 and TRBJ1-4; D not resolved. This CDR3 region has 15 residues. V lost 2 bases, J lost 0 bases, and 7 bases lay in between. Germline V CDR1 and CDR2: MNHEY, SMNVEV (reference sequence). CDR3 protein: CASSLKAATNEKLFF. The DNA for the CDR3 is TGTGCCAGCAGTTTAAAGGCAGCAACTAATGAAAAACTGTTTTTT.

This rearrangement joins TRBV20-1 to TRBJ2-7; D ambiguous. The DNA end is more similar to TRBJ2-5, so the J call may be wrong. Germline-derived CDR1 and CDR2 are DFQATT and SNEGSKA (reference sequence). The CDR3 spans 12 residues. Here the CDR3 DNA reads TGCAGTGCTGGAGCTGGCCAAGAGACCCAGTACTTC. The encoded protein is CSAGAGQETQYF.

The rearrangement links TRBV4-1 to TRBJ2-1; 9 positions match TRBD2. The CDR3 spans 19 residues. The ends lost 0 bases at V and 8 bases at J; junction bases unmatched: 17. Germline CDR1 MGHRA, CDR2 YSYEKL. The CDR3 nucleotides are TGCGCCAGCAGCCAAGATTCGCGGGAAGCGGGGGGCCACAAAGATGAGCAGTTCTTC. Translation gives CASSQDSREAGGHKDEQFF.

The chain links TRBV18 to TRBJ1-2; no definite D call. CDR3 size: 15 residues. Germline V gene lookup returns CDR1 KGHSH and CDR2 LQKENI. The ends were cut back, 1 base at V and 9 bases at J, with 18 bases in the middle. In DNA form, the CDR3 reads TGTGCCAGCTCACCACGGGCGGAGACGCCATACAGCTACACCTTC. The encoded protein is CASSPRAETPYSYTF.

J is TRBJ2-1 and V is TRBV3-1; TRBD1 is a possible D gene (6 bases). Trimming pared 4 bases from V and 10 bases from J, leaving 20 bases between. CDR3 length: 15 residues. Germline V gene data show CDR1 as LGHDT and CDR2 as YNNKEL (reference sequence). For the CDR3, the DNA is TGTGCCAGCAGCCCGATTTTACAGGGAAGGGCAGAGCAGTTCTTC. Translation: CASSPILQGRAEQFF.

J is TRBJ2-5 and V is TRBV12-3 or TRBV12-4; 13 nucleotides match TRBD2. The CDR3 runs 17 residues. Trimming removed 1 base from V and 2 bases from J; junction bases left unmatched: 4. The CDR3, as DNA: TGTGCCAGCAGTTTAGGGACTAGCGGGGGTGGGCAAGAGACCCAGTACTTC. Translation gives CASSLGTSGGGQETQYF.

This rearrangement joins TRBV6-1 to TRBJ2-5; D is unresolved. The ends were cut back, 6 bases at V and 1 base at J, with 15 bases in the middle. Germline V CDR1 and CDR2: MNHNS, SASEGT. There are 15 residues in the CDR3. The CDR3 reads CASRAELPLQETQYF. DNA for the CDR3: TGTGCCAGCAGGGCAGAGCTCCCTCTCCAAGAGACCCAGTACTTC.

This clonotype was found a few times. J is TRBJ1-1 and V is TRBV5-5, with 9 positions matching TRBD1. Germline V gene data show CDR1 as SGHKS and CDR2 as YYEKEE (reference sequence). Germline trimming cut 4 bases from V and 7 bases from J; bases unmatched to any gene: 8. This CDR3 spans 14 amino acids. The CDR3 DNA sequence: TGTGCCAGCAGCCCGGGACAGGGAAGGAGTGAAGCTTTCTTT. Residues: CASSPGQGRSEAFF.

The genes are TRBV11-3 and TRBJ1-1; D unresolved. This CDR3 has 13 residues. Per the germline V gene, CDR1 is SGHNT and CDR2 is YENEEA. Trimming removed 5 bases at V and 1 base at J, with 8 bases between. The CDR3 sequence: CASSVYRNTEAFF. CDR3 nucleotide sequence: TGTGCCAGCAGCGTGTACAGGAACACTGAAGCTTTCTTT.

Regarding this clonotype: Because it lacks the conserved phenylalanine or tryptophan at the end, this CDR3 is likely a read error. The chain recombines TRBV5-1 with TRBJ1-1, with D uncertain. Germline CDR1 reads SGHRS; CDR2 reads YFSETQ. The germline V and J ends were trimmed by 4 bases and 0 bases, with 10 bases remaining between them. The CDR3 has 14 amino acids. The CDR3 bases are TGCGCCAGCAGCCCCGGACGGATGAACACTGAAGCTTTCTCT. Amino acids: CASSPGRMNTEAFS.

This chain links TRBV9 with TRBJ2-2; 11 bases agree with TRBD2. V shed 5 bases and J 5 bases; nucleotides not matched to a gene: 2. The CDR3 covers 14 residues. Germline V gene lookup returns CDR1 SGDLS and CDR2 YYNGEE. As DNA, the CDR3 is TGTGCCAGCAGAACTAGCGGGGGTACCGGGGAGCTGTTTTTT. Its translation is CASRTSGGTGELFF.

This clonotype has more than one count but fewer than ten. Just one base apart from a much larger clone, this may be a read error. This chain connects TRBV2 to TRBJ2-1, with D maybe TRBD1 (6 bases). CDR1 is SNHLY and CDR2 is FYNNEI in the germline V gene. Trimming left V 0 bases short and J 13 bases short, with 16 bases between. CDR3 length: 14 amino acids. The CDR3 nucleotides are TGTGCCAGCAGTGAAGCGTACAAGGGGGAGACCCAGTTCTTC. Translating it yields CASSEAYKGETQFF.